These T cell receptor beta chains were read from a single sample in a study of shared clonotypes between healthy human individuals. Generated by immunoSEQ multiplex PCR, the TCRdb table keeps only in-frame clones and is missing some. The sample shows 550,000 to 600,000 clones, 98% of them seen only once. The sequencing input was naive CD8+ T cells sorted from blood. The receptors were gathered from a man younger than 45 in good health. The CDR3 runs from the conserved cysteine through the conserved F or W. Some rows have no size entry. The others give once, few or many, or a class for an expanded clone.

V,size,J,CDR3
TRBV7-9,NA,TRBJ2-2,CASSPFRELFF
TRBV7-9,NA,TRBJ2-7,CASSLLQRDAYEQYF
TRBV9,NA,TRBJ2-7,CASSATLGASGMMYEQYF
TRBV9,NA,TRBJ1-1,CASSVVPTAEAFF
TRBV2,NA,TRBJ2-1,CASSGHWQFF
TRBV5-1,NA,TRBJ2-7,CASSVGTSHYEQYF
TRBV10-1,NA,TRBJ2-5,CASSPGTSLYF
TRBV10-3,NA,TRBJ2-1,CAISESGTGGPVSSYNEQFF
TRBV10-2,NA,TRBJ1-1,CASRVTGLQNTEAFF
TRBV5-1,NA,TRBJ2-1,CASSLAVAGAYNEQFF
TRBV7-6,NA,TRBJ2-3,CASSPSGGTDTQYF
TRBV10-3,NA,TRBJ1-2,CATEDSYGYTF
TRBV27,NA,TRBJ2-7,CASSLIPNPIAYEQYF
TRBV7-9,NA,TRBJ2-7,CASSANFRGIRGQYF
TRBV7-9,NA,TRBJ2-4,CASSLDRAKNIQYF
TRBV14,once,TRBJ2-3,CASSQESGVGTDTQYF
TRBV7-8,NA,TRBJ2-7,CASSLASFSYEQYF
TRBV2,NA,TRBJ2-7,CASGRLSYEQYF
TRBV27,once,TRBJ1-2,CASSTWDRADTNYGYTF
TRBV6-5,NA,TRBJ2-7,CASSYGGASYEQYF
TRBV18,NA,TRBJ1-5,CASSPPRLGDQPQHF
TRBV7-9,NA,TRBJ2-1,CASSPAGDRAYNEQFF
TRBV5-1,NA,TRBJ2-7,CASSLFTGTRYEQYF
TRBV4-2,NA,TRBJ2-7,CASSQNPSRAGVSYEQYF
TRBV27,NA,TRBJ2-2,CASSLPDRSGELFF
TRBV6-5,NA,TRBJ1-1,CASSPLEGNTEAFF
TRBV27,NA,TRBJ2-7,CASSLRGGRATYEQYF
TRBV13,NA,TRBJ2-7,CASSLGLAGGSPVSEQYF
TRBV7-9,NA,TRBJ2-7,CASSLVGQGGHF
TRBV10-3,NA,TRBJ2-1,CAISESSSRSSYNEQFF
TRBV5-6,NA,TRBJ2-7,CASSSDKASYEQYF
TRBV30,NA,TRBJ2-1,CAWSTGLAGEDEQFF
TRBV19,NA,TRBJ2-1,CASSIFGTTYNEQFF
TRBV27,NA,TRBJ2-3,CASSLGVDSSTDTQYF
TRBV11-2,NA,TRBJ1-3,CASTVKGDRGVSGNTIYF
TRBV28,once,TRBJ2-7,CASSSLFRDRVSYEQYF
TRBV14,NA,TRBJ2-7,CASSPSGTSGSFYEQYF
TRBV9,NA,TRBJ2-1,CASSADQGYEQFF
TRBV29-1,NA,TRBJ1-2,CSVEGWGGGNGYTF
TRBV5-1,NA,TRBJ2-7,CASSLEPAGSYEQYF
TRBV29-1,NA,TRBJ2-7,CSVVRPGAYEQYF
TRBV28,NA,TRBJ2-1,CASSSRGRHNEQFF
TRBV30,NA,TRBJ1-5,CAWSSGQGGQPQHF
TRBV7-9,NA,TRBJ1-4,CASSANNRQENEKLFF
TRBV4-3,NA,TRBJ2-1,CASSRSGTLGNEQFF
TRBV28,NA,TRBJ2-7,CASTDGFGTGAYEQYF
TRBV10-2,NA,TRBJ1-3,CASSEGPFPPGNTIYF
TRBV2,NA,TRBJ1-1,CASSEATTGRNTEAFF
TRBV28,NA,TRBJ2-7,CASSPQRLDRGHEQYF
TRBV28,NA,TRBJ2-3,CASSLGWQGASTDTQYF
TRBV9,NA,TRBJ2-7,CASAERESYYEQYF
TRBV7-6,NA,TRBJ2-2,CASQGPDTGELFF
TRBV10-3,once,TRBJ1-5,CAIGQEGSNQPQHF
TRBV14,once,TRBJ2-7,CASSGRGYEQYF
TRBV5-6,NA,TRBJ2-1,CASRGPSSYNEQFF
TRBV5-1,NA,TRBJ2-5,CASSNPQGQETQYF
TRBV18,NA,TRBJ2-1,CASSLGPGLHNEQFF
TRBV7-9,NA,TRBJ2-3,CASSTQGLAGGPDTQYF
TRBV19,NA,TRBJ2-3,CASSIGSGSTDTQYF
TRBV19,NA,TRBJ2-3,CASSTTGGGADTQYF